Presented here are 9 T cell receptor beta chains from one specimen sequenced in a study of blood T cell repertoires in COVID-19 (dated by TCRdb to about 2020). The method was the immunoSEQ multiplex PCR assay. The table comes from immuneACCESS by way of TCRdb, which keeps in-frame sequences with V and J called. Part of the clones is missing from these tables; in studies checked, under half for an unresolved V gene and the rest for unknown reasons. The sample records about 180,000 clones, approximately 85% of which are singletons. In total, the top ten clones hold 9.5% to 12% of the sample. Material for sequencing was peripheral blood. Source of these receptors: a human donor with active or convalescent COVID-19. The donor label of this sample is uncertain.

J is TRBJ2-7 and V is TRBV25-1; the match to TRBD2 covers 7 bases. The J segment lost 6 bases and the V segment lost 3 bases, leaving 8 bases of the junction unmatched. CDR3 length equals 14 residues. Germline lookup yields CDR1 MGHDK and CDR2 SYGVNS. As DNA, the CDR3 is TGTGCCAGCAGTGACCAGCGTGGGGGGGTCGAGCAGTACTTC. Its protein is CASSDQRGGVEQYF.

V and J are TRBV28 and TRBJ1-2; tentative D call: TRBD1 (6 bases). The V gene lost 4 bases and the J gene lost 4 bases, with 13 bases spanning the gap. There are 14 residues in the CDR3. Germline CDR1 reads MDHEN; CDR2 reads SYDVKM. CDR3 sequence (DNA): TGTGCCAGCAGTTACGGCAGGGGCCGCTATGGCTACACCTTC. It codes for CASSYGRGRYGYTF.

This chain links TRBV7-9 with TRBJ1-5; D remains ambiguous. The CDR3 length is 16 residues. Trimming left V 3 bases short and J 1 base short, with 13 bases between. Germline V gives CDR1 SEHNR, CDR2 FQNEAQ (reference sequence). The CDR3 loop is CASSFLDEGSNQPQHF. Written as DNA, the CDR3 is TGTGCCAGCAGCTTTCTCGACGAGGGCAGCAATCAGCCCCAGCATTTT.

This chain links TRBV7-9 with TRBJ2-1, with D tentatively TRBD1 (5 bases). Between the trimmed V and J ends, which lost 8 bases and 7 bases, there was a span of 12 bases. Germline CDR1 and CDR2: SEHNR and FQNEAQ (reference sequence). The CDR3 has 12 residues. CDR3 nucleotides: TGTGCCAGCGGTGGGGCGAGGAATGAGCAGTTCTTC. Protein: CASGGARNEQFF.

This clone was seen only once. A much larger clone differs from this one at a single base, so this may be a read error. This chain uses TRBV7-2 with TRBJ2-6, with 9 positions matching TRBD2. There are 18 residues in the CDR3. Germline V gene sequence: CDR1 SGHTA, CDR2 FQGNSA. DNA for the CDR3: TGTGCCAGCAACTTAGTAGCGGGGGCTAGGTCTGGGGCCAACGTCCTGACTTTC. Its protein is CASNLVAGARSGANVLTF.

The CDR3 protein is CASSRERSYEQYF. DNA of the CDR3: TGTGCCAGTTCCAGGGAAAGGTCCTACGAGCAGTACTTC. This sequence joins TRBV7-9 and TRBJ2-7, with D perhaps TRBD1 (5 bases). The CDR3 is 13 amino acids. Trimming removed 9 bases from V and 1 base from J, with 13 bases in between. Germline CDR1 is SEHNR and CDR2 is FQNEAQ (reference sequence).

This chain links TRBV19 with TRBJ1-2; D remains unclear. The CDR3 has 15 amino acids. Germline V gives CDR1 LNHDA, CDR2 SQIVND (reference sequence). Trimming left V 1 base short and J 4 bases short, with 13 bases between. The CDR3 DNA sequence: TGTGCCAGTAGTATAGTGGGAGTCCCTACCTATGGCTACACCTTC. It encodes CASSIVGVPTYGYTF.

The chain carries TRBV4-1 and TRBJ1-1, with D possibly TRBD1 on 6 matching bases. The CDR3 is made up of 14 amino acids. V gave up 1 base and J gave up 5 bases, with 11 bases separating them. Germline V gene data show CDR1 as MGHRA and CDR2 as YSYEKL. CDR3 amino acids: CASSQGMRGTEAFF. The CDR3 DNA reads TGCGCCAGCAGCCAAGGTATGAGGGGGACTGAAGCTTTCTTT.

The CDR3: CASSDYRGGEQYF. The CDR3 bases are TGTGCCAGCAGCGATTACAGGGGAGGCGAGCAGTACTTC. This chain uses TRBV12-3 or TRBV12-4 with TRBJ2-7, with D tentatively TRBD1 (7 bases). V lost 6 bases and J lost 6, with 15 bases in between. The CDR3 runs to 13 residues.